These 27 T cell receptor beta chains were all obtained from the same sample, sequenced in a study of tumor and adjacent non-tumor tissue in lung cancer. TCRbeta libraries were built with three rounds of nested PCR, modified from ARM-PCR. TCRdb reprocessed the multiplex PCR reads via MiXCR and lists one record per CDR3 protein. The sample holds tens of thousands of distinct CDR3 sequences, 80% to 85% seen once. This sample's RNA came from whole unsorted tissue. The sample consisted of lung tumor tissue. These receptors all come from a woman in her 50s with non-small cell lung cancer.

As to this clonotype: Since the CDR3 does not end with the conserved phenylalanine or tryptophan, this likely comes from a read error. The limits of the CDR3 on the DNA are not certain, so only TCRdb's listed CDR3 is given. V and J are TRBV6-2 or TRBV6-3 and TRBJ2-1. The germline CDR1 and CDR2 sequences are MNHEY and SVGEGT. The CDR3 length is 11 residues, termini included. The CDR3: CASSSYNELFL.

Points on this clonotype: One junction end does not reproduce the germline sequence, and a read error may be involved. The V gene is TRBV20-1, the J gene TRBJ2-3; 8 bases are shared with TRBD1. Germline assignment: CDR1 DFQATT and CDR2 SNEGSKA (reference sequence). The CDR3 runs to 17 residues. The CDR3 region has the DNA TGCAGTACTAGAGATAGGACAGGGATTGATGGTACAGATAAGCAGTATTTT. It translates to CSTRDRTGIDGTDKQYF.

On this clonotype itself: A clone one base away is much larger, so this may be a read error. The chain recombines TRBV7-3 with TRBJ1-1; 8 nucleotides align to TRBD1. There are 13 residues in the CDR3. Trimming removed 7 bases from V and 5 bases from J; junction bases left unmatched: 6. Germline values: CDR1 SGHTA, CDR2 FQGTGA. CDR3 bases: TGTGCCAGCAAACAGACAGGGGTTACTGAAGCTTTCTTT. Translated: CASKQTGVTEAFF. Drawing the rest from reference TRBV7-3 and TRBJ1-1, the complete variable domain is GAGVSQTPSNKVTEKGKYVELRCDPISGHTALYWYRQSLGQGPEFLIYFQGTGAADDSGLPNDRFFAVRPEGSVSTLKIQRTERGDSAVYLCASKQTGVTEAFFGQGTRLTVV.

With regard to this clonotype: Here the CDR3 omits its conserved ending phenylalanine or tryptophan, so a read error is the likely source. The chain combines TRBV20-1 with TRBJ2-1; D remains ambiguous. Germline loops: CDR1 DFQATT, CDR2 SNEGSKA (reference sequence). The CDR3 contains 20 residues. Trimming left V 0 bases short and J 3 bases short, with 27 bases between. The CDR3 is CSARDNSGLAAFTYYNEQFI. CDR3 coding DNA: TGCAGTGCTAGAGATAACTCCGGATTGGCGGCATTTACCTACTACAATGAGCAGTTCATC.

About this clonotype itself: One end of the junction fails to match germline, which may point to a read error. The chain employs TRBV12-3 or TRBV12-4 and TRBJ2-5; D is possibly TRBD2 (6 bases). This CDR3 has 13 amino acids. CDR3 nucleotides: TGTGCCAGCAGTATAAGTCCGGGAGAGGCCCAGTACTTC. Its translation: CASSISPGEAQYF.

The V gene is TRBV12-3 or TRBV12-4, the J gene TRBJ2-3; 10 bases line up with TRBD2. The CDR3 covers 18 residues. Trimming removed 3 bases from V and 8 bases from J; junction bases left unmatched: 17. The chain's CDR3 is CASSFPTLSGRLGVTQYF. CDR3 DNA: TGTGCCAGCAGTTTTCCCACCCTTAGCGGGAGGCTGGGAGTTACGCAGTATTTT.

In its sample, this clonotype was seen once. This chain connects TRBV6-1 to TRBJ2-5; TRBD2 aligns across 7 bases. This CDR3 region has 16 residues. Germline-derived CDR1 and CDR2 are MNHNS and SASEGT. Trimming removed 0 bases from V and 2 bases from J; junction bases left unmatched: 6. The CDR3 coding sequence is TGTGCCAGCAGTGAAGCCTGCGGGGGAGTGCAAGAGACCCAGTACTTC. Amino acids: CASSEACGGVQETQYF.

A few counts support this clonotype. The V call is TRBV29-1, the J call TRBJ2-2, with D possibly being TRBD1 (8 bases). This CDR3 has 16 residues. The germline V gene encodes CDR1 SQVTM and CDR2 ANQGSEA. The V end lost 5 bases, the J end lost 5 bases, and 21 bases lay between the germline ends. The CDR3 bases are TGCAGCGTTCGAACAGGGGGGGCGGGGAATACCGGGGAGCTGTTTTTT. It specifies CSVRTGGAGNTGELFF.

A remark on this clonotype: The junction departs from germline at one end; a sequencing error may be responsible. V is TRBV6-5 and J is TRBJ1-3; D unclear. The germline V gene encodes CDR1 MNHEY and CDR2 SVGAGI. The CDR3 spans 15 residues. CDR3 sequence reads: CGSNFTGPKGRTIYF. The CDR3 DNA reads TGTGGCAGCAATTTTACCGGGCCAAAAGGCCGCACCATATATTTT.

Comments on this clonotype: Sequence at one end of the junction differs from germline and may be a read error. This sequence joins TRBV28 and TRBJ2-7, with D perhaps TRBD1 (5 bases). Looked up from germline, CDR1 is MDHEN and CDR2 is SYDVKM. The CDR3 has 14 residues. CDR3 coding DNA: TGTGCCTGCAGTTTAAATCAGGGATTCTATGAGCAGTACTTC. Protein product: CACSLNQGFYEQYF.

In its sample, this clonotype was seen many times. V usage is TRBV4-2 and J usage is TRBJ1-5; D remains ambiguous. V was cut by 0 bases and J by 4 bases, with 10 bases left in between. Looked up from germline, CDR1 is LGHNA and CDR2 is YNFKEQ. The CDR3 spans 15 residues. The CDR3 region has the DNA TGTGCCAGCAGCCAAGATGGCACATGGAATCAGCCCCAGCATTTT. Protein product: CASSQDGTWNQPQHF.

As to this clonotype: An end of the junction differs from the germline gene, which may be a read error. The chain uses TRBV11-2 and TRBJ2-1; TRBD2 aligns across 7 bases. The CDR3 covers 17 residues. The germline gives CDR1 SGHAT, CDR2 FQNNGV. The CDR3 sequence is CASTPESGESSYNGQFF. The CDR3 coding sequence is TGTGCCAGCACCCCAGAGAGCGGGGAAAGCTCCTACAATGGGCAGTTCTTC.

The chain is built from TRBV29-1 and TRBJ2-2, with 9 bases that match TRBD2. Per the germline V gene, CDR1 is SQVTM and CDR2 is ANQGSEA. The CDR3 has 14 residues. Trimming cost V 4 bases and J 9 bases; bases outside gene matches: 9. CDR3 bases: TGCAGCGTTGGGCTAGCGGGATTCCCTAGGGAGCTGTTTTTT. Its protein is CSVGLAGFPRELFF.

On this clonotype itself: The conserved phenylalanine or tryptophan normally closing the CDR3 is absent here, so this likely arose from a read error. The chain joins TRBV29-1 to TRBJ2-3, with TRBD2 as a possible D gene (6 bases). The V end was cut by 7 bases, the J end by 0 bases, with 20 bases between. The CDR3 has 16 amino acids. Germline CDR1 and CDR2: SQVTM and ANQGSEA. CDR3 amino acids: CSAPGLRVGSTDTQYL. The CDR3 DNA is TGCAGCGCTCCGGGACTCCGAGTGGGTAGCACAGATACGCAGTATCTT.

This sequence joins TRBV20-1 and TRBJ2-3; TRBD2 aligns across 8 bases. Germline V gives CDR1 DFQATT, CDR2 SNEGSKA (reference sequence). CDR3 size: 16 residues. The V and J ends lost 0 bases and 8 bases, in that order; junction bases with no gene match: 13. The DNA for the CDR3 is TGCAGTGCTAGAGATCCAGCGGGAGATGTGATAGGTACGCAGTATTTT. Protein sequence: CSARDPAGDVIGTQYF.

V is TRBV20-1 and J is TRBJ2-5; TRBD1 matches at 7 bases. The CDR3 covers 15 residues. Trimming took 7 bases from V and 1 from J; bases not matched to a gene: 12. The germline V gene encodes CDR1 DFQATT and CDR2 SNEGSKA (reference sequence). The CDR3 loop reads CSVSDLRDSQETQYF. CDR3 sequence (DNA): TGCAGTGTTAGCGACCTCCGGGACAGCCAAGAGACCCAGTACTTC.

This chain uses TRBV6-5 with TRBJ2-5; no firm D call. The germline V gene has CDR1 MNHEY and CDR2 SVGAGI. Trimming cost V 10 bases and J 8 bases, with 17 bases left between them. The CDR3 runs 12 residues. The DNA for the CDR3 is TGTGCCAAGAGTCGCACCTCAGAAACCCAGTACTTC. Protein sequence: CAKSRTSETQYF.

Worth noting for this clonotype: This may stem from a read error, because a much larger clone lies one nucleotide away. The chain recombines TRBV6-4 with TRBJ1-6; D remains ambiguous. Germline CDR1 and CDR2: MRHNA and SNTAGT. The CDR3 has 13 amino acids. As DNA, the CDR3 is TGTGTCAGCAGCCGGGATTTCGATTCACCCCTCCACTTT. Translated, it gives CVSSRDFDSPLHF.

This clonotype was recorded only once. The CDR3 loop is CAWSGLEKPGQWDKQFF. The CDR3 DNA is TGTGCCTGGAGTGGGCTCGAAAAACCGGGACAATGGGATAAGCAGTTCTTC. This chain uses TRBV30 with TRBJ2-1; perhaps TRBD1 as D (6 bases). Germline assignment: CDR1 GTSNPN and CDR2 SVGIG (reference sequence). Deletions cut 1 base from V and 11 bases from J, with 27 bases between. CDR3 size: 17 residues.

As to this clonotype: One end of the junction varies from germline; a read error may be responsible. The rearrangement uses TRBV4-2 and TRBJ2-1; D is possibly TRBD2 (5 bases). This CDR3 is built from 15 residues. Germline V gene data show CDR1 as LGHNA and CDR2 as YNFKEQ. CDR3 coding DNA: TGTGTCAGCAGCCAATCCCCTATCGGGAAGGATGAGCAGTTCTTC. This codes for CVSSQSPIGKDEQFF.

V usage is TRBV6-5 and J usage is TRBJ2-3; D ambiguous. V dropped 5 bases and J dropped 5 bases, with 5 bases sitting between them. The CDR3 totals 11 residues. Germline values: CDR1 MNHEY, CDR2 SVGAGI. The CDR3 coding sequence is TGTGCCAGCAGTATTGTAGATACGCAGTATTTT. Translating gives CASSIVDTQYF.

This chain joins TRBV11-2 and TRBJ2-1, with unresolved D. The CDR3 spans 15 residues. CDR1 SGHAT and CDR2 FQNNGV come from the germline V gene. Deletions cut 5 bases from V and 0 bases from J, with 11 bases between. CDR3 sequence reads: CASSAVPDSYNEQFF. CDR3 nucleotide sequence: TGTGCCAGCAGCGCGGTGCCTGACTCCTACAATGAGCAGTTCTTC.

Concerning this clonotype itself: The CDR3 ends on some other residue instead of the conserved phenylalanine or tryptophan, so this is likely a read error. CDR3 region: CSVTGCLLNTEAFS. In DNA, the CDR3 is TGCAGCGTTACAGGGTGCTTGTTGAACACTGAAGCTTTCTCT. The chain combines TRBV29-1 with TRBJ1-1; the D gene is possibly TRBD1 (6 bases). CDR1 is SQVTM and CDR2 is ANQGSEA in the germline V gene. The CDR3 is 14 amino acids. Trimming stripped 5 bases from V and 0 bases from J, with 13 bases between.

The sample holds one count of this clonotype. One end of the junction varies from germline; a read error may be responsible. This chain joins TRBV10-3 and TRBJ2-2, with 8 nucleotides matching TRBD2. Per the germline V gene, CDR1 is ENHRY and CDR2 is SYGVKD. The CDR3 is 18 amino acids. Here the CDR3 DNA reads TGTACCATCAGTGACTCGATGGGCGGGAGGACCGCCACCGGGGAGCTGTTTTTT. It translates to CTISDSMGGRTATGELFF.

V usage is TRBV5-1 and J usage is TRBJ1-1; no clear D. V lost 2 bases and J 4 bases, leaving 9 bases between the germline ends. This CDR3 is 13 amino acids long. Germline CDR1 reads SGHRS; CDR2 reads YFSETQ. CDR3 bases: TGCGCCAGCAGCTTAGTAGGGATCACTGAAGCTTTCTTT. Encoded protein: CASSLVGITEAFF.

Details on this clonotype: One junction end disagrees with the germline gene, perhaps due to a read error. Written as DNA, the CDR3 is TGTGCCAGCGGTTTAAATGGGGTTTCCAGGGAGCTGTTTTTT. As protein: CASGLNGVSRELFF. The chain recombines TRBV12-3 or TRBV12-4 with TRBJ2-2; D gene ambiguous. This CDR3 has 14 residues.

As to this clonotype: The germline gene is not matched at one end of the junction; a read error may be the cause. The CDR3 bases are TGCAGCGTTGTACTAGCGGGAGGGTACAATGAGCAATTCTTC. It translates to CSVVLAGGYNEQFF. This rearrangement joins TRBV29-1 to TRBJ2-1; 13 bases line up with TRBD2. The CDR3 is 14 residues long. Germline lookup yields CDR1 SQVTM and CDR2 ANQGSEA.